This T cell receptor (beta chain) was recorded in a study of cytomegalovirus exposure and HLA in healthy donors. The germline gives CDR1 ENHRY, CDR2 SYGVKD. The CDR3 extends over 18 amino acids. The germline V and J ends were trimmed by 6 bases and 0 bases, with 20 bases remaining between them. A multiplex PCR was run with 60 Vbeta primers and 13 Jbeta primers. Assay: immunoSEQ multiplex PCR; the TCRdb copy retains only in-frame clones and omits some. The repertoire includes about 160,000 clones, about 81% of them detected once, and about 0.98% sits in the top ten. Material: PBMCs. This TCR was recovered from a girl aged 2-15 years in good health and CMV-seropositive. This chain connects TRBV10-3 to TRBJ2-2; D gene ambiguous. CDR3 nucleotides: TGTGCCATCAGCCCGACCGGGTCCCCCATACCGAACACCGGGGAGCTGTTTTTT. It translates to CAISPTGSPIPNTGELFF.